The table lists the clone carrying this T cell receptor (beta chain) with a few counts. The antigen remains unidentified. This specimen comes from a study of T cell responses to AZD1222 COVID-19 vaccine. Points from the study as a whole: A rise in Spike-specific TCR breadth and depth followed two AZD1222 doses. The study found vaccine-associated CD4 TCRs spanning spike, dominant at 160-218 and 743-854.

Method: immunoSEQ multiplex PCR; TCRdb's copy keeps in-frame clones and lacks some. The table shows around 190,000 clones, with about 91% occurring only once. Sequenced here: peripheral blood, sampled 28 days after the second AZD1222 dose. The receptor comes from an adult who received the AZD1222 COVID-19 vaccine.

The CDR3 region is CASSLGEQGFQPQHF. CDR3 in DNA: TGTGCCAGCAGCTTAGGAGAACAGGGTTTTCAGCCCCAGCATTTT. The genes are TRBV7-2 and TRBJ1-5; D might be TRBD1 (6 bases). The CDR3 totals 15 residues. The ends were cut back, 1 base at V and 6 bases at J, with 13 bases in the middle. In germline, CDR1 is SGHTA, CDR2 FQGNSA.